A single sample is the source of the 5 T cell receptor beta chains below, sequenced in a study of T-cell reconstitution after alpha-beta-depleted transplantation in children. A library of TCRbeta sequences, prepared with unique molecular identifiers, was generated. TCRdb analysed the PCR reads with MiXCR anew, one entry per CDR3 protein. Seen here are about 400,000 distinct CDR3 sequences, about 20% observed once, and the top ten hold approximately 3.9%. Sequenced material: PBMCs from the stem cell graft donor, taken from the stem cell graft. The receptors were gathered from a human donor who donated a stem cell graft to a child with acute myeloid leukemia.

This chain connects TRBV10-3 to TRBJ1-5, with TRBD1 as a possible D gene (5 bases). Germline CDR1 reads ENHRY; CDR2 reads SYGVKD. CDR3 size: 15 residues. V was trimmed by 0 bases and J by 6 bases, leaving 12 bases between them. In DNA form, the CDR3 reads TGTGCCATCAGTGAGTCGGAACAGGTTGGTCAGCCCCAGCATTTT. Protein: CAISESEQVGQPQHF.

The V call is TRBV6-5, the J call TRBJ2-1; TRBD2 matches at 7 bases. Germline CDR1 reads MNHEY; CDR2 reads SVGAGI. The CDR3 loop spans 15 amino acids. V trimming: 3 bases; J trimming: 3 bases; junction bases outside the gene matches: 5. The CDR3 region is CASSYRGSDYNEQFF. CDR3 DNA: TGTGCCAGCAGTTATCGCGGGAGCGACTACAATGAGCAGTTCTTC.

This clonotype was observed at least ten times. The chain recombines TRBV20-1 with TRBJ1-3; no firm D call. V shed 6 bases and J shed 0 bases, with 12 bases lying between them. Germline CDR1 reads DFQATT; CDR2 reads SNEGSKA (reference sequence). CDR3 length: 14 amino acids. The DNA of the CDR3 is TGCAGTGCCGAGGTCGCGGACTCTGGAAACACCATATATTTT. Translated: CSAEVADSGNTIYF.

V and J are TRBV28 and TRBJ2-4; no reliable D call. CDR1 is MDHEN and CDR2 is SYDVKM in the germline V gene. This CDR3 spans 13 amino acids. The V and J ends lost 9 bases and 3 bases respectively, with 12 bases between them. DNA for the CDR3: TGTGCCAGTTCCTTGGGTGGCAAAAACATTCAGTACTTC. Protein: CASSLGGKNIQYF. Full variable domain (outside the CDR3, taken from reference TRBV28 and TRBJ2-4): DVKVTQSSRYLVKRTGEKVFLECVQDMDHENMFWYRQDPGLGLRLIYFSYDVKMKEKGDIPEGYSVSREKKERFSLILESASTNQTSMYLCASSLGGKNIQYFGAGTRLSVL.

The genes are TRBV6-1 and TRBJ2-1; 10 positions agree with TRBD2. The CDR3 runs 16 residues. Germline V gene data show CDR1 as MNHNS and CDR2 as SASEGT. J gave up 8 bases and V 0 bases, and 7 bases lay outside the gene matches. The CDR3 region is CASSEASSGSGHEQFF. DNA of the CDR3: TGTGCCAGCAGTGAAGCGTCTAGCGGGAGTGGACATGAGCAGTTCTTC.